This T cell receptor (beta chain) was found in a study of patients and donors after allogeneic stem cell transplantation. The table lists this clonotype with a few counts. V gave up 1 base and J gave up 13 bases, with 16 bases separating them. CDR1 is GTSNPN and CDR2 is SVGIG in the germline V gene (reference sequence). The CDR3 totals 13 residues. TCRdb re-called the RT-PCR reads through MiXCR, storing one row per CDR3 protein. The sample holds about 110,000 distinct CDR3 sequences; around 36% are singletons and the top ten take 27%. The sequence was obtained from a human donor who was either an allogeneic HSCT recipient or a stem cell or donor lymphocyte infusion donor (not recorded which). It is not recorded whose cells these are; they may come from a transplant donor. The sample was blood, either unsorted or a sorted T cell fraction (not recorded which). The rearrangement links TRBV30 to TRBJ1-4; D might be TRBD1 (5 bases). The CDR3 nucleotides read TGTGCCTGGAGTGGAGGGGTTCTGGAGAGACTGTTTTTT. It encodes CAWSGGVLERLFF.